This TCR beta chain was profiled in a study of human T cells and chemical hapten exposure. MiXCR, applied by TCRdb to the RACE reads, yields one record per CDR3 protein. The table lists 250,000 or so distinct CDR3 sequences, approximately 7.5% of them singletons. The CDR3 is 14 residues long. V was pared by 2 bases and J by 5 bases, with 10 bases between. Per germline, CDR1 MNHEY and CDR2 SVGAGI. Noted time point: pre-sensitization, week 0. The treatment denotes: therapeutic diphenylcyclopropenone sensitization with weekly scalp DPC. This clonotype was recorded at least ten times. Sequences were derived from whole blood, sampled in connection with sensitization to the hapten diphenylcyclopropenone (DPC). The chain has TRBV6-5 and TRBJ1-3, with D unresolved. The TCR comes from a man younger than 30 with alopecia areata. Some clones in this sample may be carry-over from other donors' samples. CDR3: CASSYEAGRNTIYF. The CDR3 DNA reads TGTGCCAGCAGTTACGAGGCAGGTCGAAACACCATATATTTT.